These T cell receptor beta chains were read from a single sample in a study of CD4 T cells in relation to SARS-CoV-2 and coronaviruses. The antigens these receptors bind are not known. Profiled with immunoSEQ multiplex PCR; TCRdb holds only in-frame clones, not every one. The table has some 16,000 clones, about 78% seen once. Source material: CD4+ T cells from PBMCs, cultured in vitro. Source of these receptors: a human donor in good health. The CDR3 runs from the conserved cysteine through the conserved F or W. A D gene is named only where the DNA matches it firmly. Not all rows give a size; the values are once, few, many and, for expanded clones, a class.

>NA|NA|TRBV7-3|13|TRBJ2-1
CASSLTLVGEQFF
TGTGCCAGCAGCTTAACACTAGTCGGTGAGCAGTTCTTC
>TRBD2|NA|TRBV28|13|TRBJ2-7
CASCSGGAYEQYF
TGTGCCAGTTGTAGCGGGGGGGCCTACGAGCAGTACTTC
>NA|NA|TRBV12-2|20|TRBJ2-3
CASRLTPRKLGTGRLGTQYF
TGTGCAAGTCGCTTAACCCCCCGGAAGTTGGGGACAGGGAGATTAGGTACGCAGTATTTT
>NA|NA|TRBV5-8|12|TRBJ1-4
CASSQGIEKLFF
TGTGCCAGCAGCCAGGGAATTGAAAAACTGTTTTTT
>NA|NA|TRBV19|15|TRBJ1-1
CASSFPRQTTTEAFF
TGTGCCAGTAGTTTCCCCCGACAGACCACCACTGAAGCTTTCTTT
>NA|NA|TRBV6-1|16|TRBJ2-7
CASSESVGSGPYEQYF
TGTGCCAGCAGTGAGAGTGTGGGTAGCGGACCCTACGAGCAGTACTTC
>NA|NA|TRBV4-1|12|TRBJ1-1
CASSPTGAEAFF
TGCGCCAGCAGCCCGACCGGGGCTGAAGCTTTCTTT
>TRBD1|NA|TRBV15|16|TRBJ2-3
CATSSSGTDKGDTQYF
TGTGCCACCAGCAGCTCCGGGACAGATAAAGGGGATACGCAGTATTTT
>TRBD2|NA|TRBV5-1|16|TRBJ2-1
CASSLDPSGRTNEQFF
TGCGCCAGCAGCTTGGATCCTAGCGGGAGGACCAATGAGCAGTTCTTC
>NA|NA|TRBV1|24|TRBJ2-3
CTSSQEGPEHRPGTGAPRTDTQYF
TGCACCAGCAGCCAAGAGGGGCCCGAACATCGTCCCGGGACAGGGGCCCCCCGCACAGATACGCAGTATTTT
>NA|NA|TRBV5-1|14|TRBJ2-7
CASSLARPGDEQYF
TGCGCCAGCAGCTTGGCCAGGCCGGGCGACGAGCAGTACTTC
>NA|NA|TRBV3-1/TRBV3-2|16|TRBJ2-1
CASSQGSLAPIMEQFF
TGTGCCAGCAGCCAAGGATCCCTAGCCCCCATAATGGAGCAGTTCTTC
>NA|once|TRBV18|17|TRBJ2-6
CASSPQQKTSGANVLTF
TGTGCCAGCTCACCACAACAGAAAACCTCTGGGGCCAACGTCCTGACTTTC
>TRBD2|NA|TRBV5-6|15|TRBJ2-1
CASSLRASGSFEQFF
TGTGCCAGCAGCTTAAGGGCTAGCGGGAGTTTTGAGCAGTTCTTC
>NA|NA|TRBV7-9|13|TRBJ2-1
CASGSQAYNEQFF
TGTGCCAGCGGGAGTCAAGCCTACAATGAGCAGTTCTTC
>TRBD2|NA|TRBV7-3|14|TRBJ2-3
CASGSGTTRDTQYF
TGTGCCAGCGGATCGGGGACTACCCGCGATACGCAGTATTTT
>NA|NA|TRBV15|15|TRBJ1-5
CATSIGPGRDQPQHF
TGTGCCACCAGCATCGGGCCGGGACGCGATCAGCCCCAGCATTTT
>NA|NA|TRBV3-1/TRBV3-2|14|TRBJ1-6
CASSQGTNNSPLHF
TGTGCCAGCAGCCAAGGGACAAACAATTCACCCCTCCACTTT
>NA|NA|TRBV7-3|15|TRBJ2-3
CASSLRGGTTDTQYF
TGTGCCAGCAGCTTAAGAGGGGGTACCACAGATACGCAGTATTTT
>NA|NA|TRBV3-1/TRBV3-2|16|TRBJ1-3
CASSQEGGYSGNTIYF
TGTGCCAGCAGCCAAGAAGGGGGTTACTCTGGAAACACCATATATTTT
>TRBD2|NA|TRBV2|20|TRBJ2-2
CASSEARRLGLAGAPGELFF
TGTGCCAGCAGTGAAGCCCGACGGCTAGGACTAGCGGGAGCTCCCGGGGAGCTGTTTTTT
>TRBD1|NA|TRBV5-1|15|TRBJ2-3
CASQGQNVASDTQYF
TGCGCCAGCCAGGGACAGAACGTTGCCTCAGATACGCAGTATTTT
>TRBD1|NA|TRBV11-3|16|TRBJ2-1
CASSLGGQGAFREQFF
TGTGCCAGCAGCTTAGGGGGTCAGGGGGCTTTTCGGGAGCAGTTCTTC
>NA|NA|TRBV10-3|11|TRBJ2-5
CAISVRETQYF
TGTGCCATCAGTGTACGGGAGACCCAGTACTTC
>NA|NA|TRBV13|18|TRBJ2-7
CASSLGYYTGISSYEQYF
TGTGCCAGCAGCTTAGGTTATTATACAGGGATCAGCTCCTACGAGCAGTACTTC
>NA|NA|TRBV10-3|12|TRBJ2-7
CAIGSGAYEQYF
TGTGCCATCGGGTCGGGGGCTTACGAGCAGTACTTC
>NA|few|TRBV25-1|16|TRBJ2-2
CASSELSTTNTGELFF
TGTGCCAGCAGTGAATTGAGCACTACGAACACCGGGGAGCTGTTTTTT
>NA|NA|TRBV5-4|12|TRBJ2-3
CASSLVSDTQYF
TGTGCCAGCAGCTTGGTTTCAGATACGCAGTATTTT
>TRBD2|NA|TRBV24-1|16|TRBJ2-1
CATSDLSLAGAGEQFF
TGTGCCACCAGTGATTTGTCACTAGCGGGAGCAGGGGAGCAGTTCTTC
>NA|NA|TRBV3-1/TRBV3-2|12|TRBJ2-1
CASSPLNNEQFF
TGTGCCAGCAGCCCCCTCAACAATGAGCAGTTCTTC
>TRBD1|NA|TRBV5-4|15|TRBJ1-1
CASRPAGGVNTEAFF
TGTGCCAGCAGACCAGCAGGGGGCGTGAACACTGAAGCTTTCTTT
>NA|NA|TRBV5-1|13|TRBJ1-3
CASSGTSGNTIYF
TGCGCCAGCAGCGGAACCTCTGGAAACACCATATATTTT
>TRBD2|NA|TRBV5-1|16|TRBJ2-3
CASSLPSGSIPDTQYF
TGCGCCAGCAGCCTCCCTAGCGGGAGTATCCCAGATACGCAGTATTTT
>NA|NA|TRBV3-1/TRBV3-2|13|TRBJ2-1
CASSFSGNNEQFF
TGTGCCAGCAGCTTTTCAGGGAACAATGAGCAGTTCTTC
>NA|NA|TRBV6-5|12|TRBJ1-2
CASTGLGYGYTF
TGTGCCAGCACTGGACTTGGCTATGGCTACACCTTC
>NA|NA|TRBV28|14|TRBJ1-4
CASSLGRGRGKLFF
TGTGCCAGCAGTTTAGGACGGGGGAGAGGAAAACTGTTTTTT
>NA|NA|TRBV12-5|13|TRBJ2-7
CASGAILGSEQYF
TGTGCTAGTGGTGCAATTTTGGGGTCCGAGCAGTACTTC
>NA|NA|TRBV5-8|11|TRBJ2-7
CASSLGYEQYF
TGTGCCAGCAGCTTGGGCTACGAGCAGTACTTC
>NA|few|TRBV19|13|TRBJ2-7
CASSRDSVYEQYF
TGTGCCAGTAGCCGGGATTCAGTCTACGAGCAGTACTTC
>NA|NA|TRBV29-1|13|TRBJ1-5
CSVLSAWNQPQHF
TGCAGCGTTCTGTCAGCCTGGAATCAGCCCCAGCATTTT
>NA|NA|TRBV10-3|14|TRBJ1-1
CAISESRARAEAFF
TGTGCCATCAGTGAGTCAAGGGCACGAGCTGAAGCTTTCTTT
>NA|NA|TRBV4-1|12|TRBJ2-1
CASSQGREEQFF
TGCGCCAGCAGCCAAGGGAGGGAAGAGCAGTTCTTC
>NA|few|TRBV28|14|TRBJ2-7
CATYQTGHRYEQYF
TGTGCCACTTACCAGACGGGACACCGCTACGAGCAGTACTTC
>TRBD1|NA|TRBV19|16|TRBJ2-2
CASSKDRVGNTGELFF
TGTGCCAGTAGTAAGGACAGGGTGGGAAACACCGGGGAGCTGTTTTTT
>TRBD2|NA|TRBV10-3|16|TRBJ2-3
CAISGILAGGTDTQYF
TGTGCCATCAGTGGGATTTTAGCGGGAGGGACAGATACGCAGTATTTT
>TRBD1|NA|TRBV28|14|TRBJ2-4
CASSSAGQGNIQYF
TGTGCCAGCAGTTCCGCGGGACAGGGGAACATTCAGTACTTC
>NA|few|TRBV11-2|16|TRBJ2-7
CASSSHREVGIYEQYF
TGTGCCAGCAGCTCCCACAGGGAGGTTGGGATCTACGAGCAGTACTTC
>NA|NA|TRBV3-1/TRBV3-2|12|TRBJ2-7
CASSPQLHEQYF
TGTGCCAGCAGCCCACAGCTCCACGAGCAGTACTTC
>NA|NA|TRBV27|14|TRBJ1-6
CASSLSGGDSPLHF
TGTGCCAGCAGTTTATCGGGGGGGGATTCACCCCTCCACTTT
>NA|NA|TRBV2|14|TRBJ1-1
CASRARHLDAEAFF
TGTGCCAGCAGGGCTCGACACCTGGACGCTGAAGCTTTCTTT
>NA|NA|TRBV5-1|17|TRBJ1-3
CASSLAPGTVSGNTIYF
TGCGCCAGCAGCTTGGCCCCCGGGACCGTCTCTGGAAACACCATATATTTT
>TRBD1|NA|TRBV10-3|14|TRBJ1-2
CAITRDREDYGYTF
TGTGCCATCACCCGGGACAGGGAGGACTATGGCTACACCTTC
>NA|NA|TRBV12-3/TRBV12-4|11|TRBJ1-1
CASRGRAEAFF
TGTGCCAGCAGGGGCAGGGCTGAAGCTTTCTTT
>NA|NA|TRBV7-8|13|TRBJ2-2
CASSLTKAGELFF
TGTGCCAGCAGCTTGACCAAGGCCGGGGAGCTGTTTTTT
>TRBD1|NA|TRBV18|18|TRBJ2-6
CASSPRTGQGTGANVLTF
TGTGCCAGCTCACCACGTACGGGACAGGGGACTGGGGCCAACGTCCTGACTTTC
>NA|NA|TRBV2|12|TRBJ2-1
CASRDSYNEQFF
TGTGCCAGCCGCGACTCCTACAATGAGCAGTTCTTC
>NA|few|TRBV6-5|14|TRBJ2-1
CASSYGFGPNEQFF
TGTGCCAGCAGTTACGGGTTCGGGCCCAATGAGCAGTTCTTC